This TCR beta chain was recovered during a study of T cell responses to AZD1222 COVID-19 vaccine. Study as a whole: Pooled samples include second doses given at about 4 or 12 weeks.

The data were produced by immunoSEQ multiplex PCR, yet TCRdb's version contains in-frame clones alone and is incomplete. The data hold around 160,000 clones, with 89% observed a single time. Turning to this clone: Its antigen is currently unknown.

Study-level findings and limits: In the spike-specific TCR repertoire, nearly half reportedly target unmutated variant regions.

The source is an adult in good health. The sample consisted of peripheral blood, taken on day 0 of AZD1222 vaccination.

The CDR3: CASSPRGGAYEQYF. In DNA, the CDR3 is TGTGCCAGCAGCCCCCGTGGGGGGGCCTACGAGCAGTACTTC. This sequence joins TRBV7-8 and TRBJ2-7; 7 nucleotides match TRBD2. The CDR3 spans 14 residues. V lost 5 bases and J lost 2; bases outside the gene matches: 6. Per germline, CDR1 SGHVS and CDR2 FQNEAQ.